This TCR beta chain was found in a study of control samples from healthy donors and cancer patients. Measured with immunoSEQ multiplex PCR; TCRdb has only the in-frame clones, and not every one. This table holds about 230,000 clones, about 80% found once. CDR3 length equals 14 residues. Trimming took 6 bases from V and 3 from J; bases not matched to a gene: 7. Germline-derived CDR1 and CDR2 are SGHAT and FQNNGV. The gene calls are TRBV11-2 and TRBJ2-7, with 8 bases identical to TRBD2. The material sequenced was PBMCs. This TCR was recovered from a woman between 55 and 75 years old with lung cancer. This chain's CDR3 is CASSLSGVNYEQYF. In DNA form, the CDR3 reads TGTGCCAGCAGTCTTAGCGGGGTTAACTACGAGCAGTACTTC. The whole variable domain, filled in from reference TRBV11-2 and TRBJ2-7, reads EAGVAQSPRYKIIEKRQSVAFWCNPISGHATLYWYQQILGQGPKLLIQFQNNGVVDDSQLPKDRFSAERLKGVDSTLKIQPAKLEDSAVYLCASSLSGVNYEQYFGPGTRLTVT.